This TCR beta chain comes out of a study of regulatory T cells in long-lasting Graves disease. With iRepertoire HTBI primers and Arm-PCR of CDR3 regions, TCR beta libraries were built. TCRdb analysed the multiplex PCR reads with MiXCR anew, one entry per CDR3 protein. Of some 450,000 distinct CDR3 sequences listed, 16% were seen once; the top ten hold around a tenth. This clonotype was seen a handful of times. Its antigen is as yet unknown. Whole-study results and caveats: Public clonotype sharing was higher in persistent than newly diagnosed patients.

Germline CDR1 reads MNHNS; CDR2 reads SASEGT. The CDR3 length is 15 residues. V was shortened by 3 bases and J by 5 bases, with 17 bases between the two germline ends. The time point is: newly diagnosed GD, antithyroid drugs for less than 3 months. TCR sequences were obtained from RNA taken from PBMCs. This sample also appeared in a second study, on T cells in Graves' hyperthyroidism and ophthalmopathy. That work states: The HTBI primer set was used in a first-round RT-PCR of the TCR CDR3. From stable hyperthyroidism, ophthalmopathy was separated by a 13 V-J model.

The TCR sequence derives from a woman aged 25 to 39 with Graves disease. Sequenced material: peripheral blood mononuclear cells (PBMCs), taken at new diagnosis, from a patient treated with antithyroid drugs. The chain links TRBV6-1 to TRBJ2-7; D possibly corresponds to TRBD2 (5 bases). CDR3 DNA sequence: TGTGCCAGCAGTGAGGCAGCCGGGATGAGCGACGAGCAGTACTTC. It codes for CASSEAAGMSDEQYF.